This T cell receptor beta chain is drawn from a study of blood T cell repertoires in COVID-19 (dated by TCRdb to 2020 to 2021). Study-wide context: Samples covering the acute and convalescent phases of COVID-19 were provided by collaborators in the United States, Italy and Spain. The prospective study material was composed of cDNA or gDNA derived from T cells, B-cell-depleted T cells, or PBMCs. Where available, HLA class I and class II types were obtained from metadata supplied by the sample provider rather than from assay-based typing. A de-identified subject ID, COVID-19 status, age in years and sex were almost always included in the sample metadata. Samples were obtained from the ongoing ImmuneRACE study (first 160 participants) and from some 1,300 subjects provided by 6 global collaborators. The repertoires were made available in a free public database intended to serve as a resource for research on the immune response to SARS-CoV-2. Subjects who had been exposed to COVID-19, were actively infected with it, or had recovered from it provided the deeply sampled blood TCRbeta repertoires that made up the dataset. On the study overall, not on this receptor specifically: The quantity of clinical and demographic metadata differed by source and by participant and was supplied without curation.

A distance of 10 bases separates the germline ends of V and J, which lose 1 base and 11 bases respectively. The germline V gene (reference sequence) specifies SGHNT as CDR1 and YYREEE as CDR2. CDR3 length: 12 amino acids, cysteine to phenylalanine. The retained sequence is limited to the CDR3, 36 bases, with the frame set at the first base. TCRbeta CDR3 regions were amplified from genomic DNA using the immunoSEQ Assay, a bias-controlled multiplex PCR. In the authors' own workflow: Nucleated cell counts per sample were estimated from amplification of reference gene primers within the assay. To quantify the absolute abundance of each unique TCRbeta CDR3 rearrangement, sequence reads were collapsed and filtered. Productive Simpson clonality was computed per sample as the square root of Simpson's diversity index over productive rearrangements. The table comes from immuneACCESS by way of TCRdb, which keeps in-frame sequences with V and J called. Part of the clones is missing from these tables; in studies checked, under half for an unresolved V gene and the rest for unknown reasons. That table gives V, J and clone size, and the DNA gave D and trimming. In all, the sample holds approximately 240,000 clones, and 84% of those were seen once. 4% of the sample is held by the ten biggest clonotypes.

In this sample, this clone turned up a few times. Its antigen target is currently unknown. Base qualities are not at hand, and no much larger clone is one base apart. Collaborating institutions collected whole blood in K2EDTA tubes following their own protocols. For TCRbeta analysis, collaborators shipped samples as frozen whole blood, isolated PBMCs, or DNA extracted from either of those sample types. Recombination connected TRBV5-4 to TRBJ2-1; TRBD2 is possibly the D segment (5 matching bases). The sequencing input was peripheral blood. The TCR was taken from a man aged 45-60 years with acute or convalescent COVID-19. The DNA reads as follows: TGTGCCAGCAGCTTGATGGGGAGACAGCAGTTCTTC. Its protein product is CASSLMGRQQFF.